The 25 T cell receptor beta chains given below trace back to one sample, sequenced in a study of early T cells in non-severe SARS-CoV-2 infection. TCRdb independently ran MiXCR on the 5' RACE reads; one entry per CDR3 protein. The top ten clones hold around 3.3% of a sample with 50,000 to 70,000 distinct CDR3 sequences, around 6.5% of them seen once. The sample in question was whole blood, obtained at baseline. The source of these receptors is an adult who was a healthcare worker with PCR-confirmed SARS-CoV-2 infection or an uninfected control (not recorded which).

V usage is TRBV7-9 and J usage is TRBJ2-7; 10 bases agree with TRBD2. The V gene's germline CDR1 is SEHNR and CDR2 FQNEAQ (reference sequence). CDR3 length: 13 amino acids. Germline trimming cut 5 bases from V and 6 bases from J; bases unmatched to any gene: 4. CDR3 nucleotide sequence: TGTGCCAGCAGCCAGGGACTAGCGAGCGAGCAGTACTTC. Translated, it gives CASSQGLASEQYF.

This clonotype came up a few times. The genes are TRBV10-3 and TRBJ2-4; D possibly corresponds to TRBD2 (5 bases). V lost 3 bases and J 3 bases, leaving 15 bases between the germline ends. The germline V gene encodes CDR1 ENHRY and CDR2 SYGVKD. This CDR3 region has 16 residues. CDR3 sequence (DNA): TGTGCCATCAGTGAAAGAGGGCCCTTAGGCAAAAACATTCAGTACTTC. This sequence encodes CAISERGPLGKNIQYF.

This clonotype was recorded a few times. The rearrangement links TRBV27 to TRBJ1-4, with D tentatively TRBD1 (5 bases). CDR1 MNHEY and CDR2 SMNVEV come from the germline V gene (reference sequence). This CDR3 is built from 13 residues. V lost 4 bases and J lost 7, with 10 bases in between. The CDR3 spells CASSSQGVEKLFF. The CDR3 nucleotides are TGTGCCAGCAGTTCCCAGGGAGTTGAAAAACTGTTTTTT.

Ten or more counts support this clonotype. The chain combines TRBV10-1 with TRBJ2-1; possible D gene TRBD2, 5 bases. Trimming stripped 6 bases from V and 6 bases from J, with 12 bases between. Germline lookup yields CDR1 WNHNN and CDR2 SYGVQD (reference sequence). This CDR3 contains 13 residues. The CDR3 loop reads CASSARTGNEQFF. CDR3 coding DNA: TGCGCCAGCAGCGCCCGGACTGGCAATGAGCAGTTCTTC.

The rearrangement joins TRBV24-1 to TRBJ2-1; 7 bases align to TRBD2. This CDR3 is built from 17 residues. Unmatched junction bases numbered 9, after V lost 5 bases and J lost 0 bases. The germline V gene has CDR1 KGHDR and CDR2 SFDVKD. The CDR3 reads CATSGPTSASSYNEQFF. Here the CDR3 DNA reads TGTGCCACCAGTGGTCCTACTAGCGCGAGCTCCTACAATGAGCAGTTCTTC.

This clonotype was seen repeatedly, ten times or more. The chain is built from TRBV20-1 and TRBJ2-1, with 12 bases lining up with TRBD2. The ends lost 3 bases at V and 5 bases at J; junction bases unmatched: 8. Per germline, CDR1 DFQATT and CDR2 SNEGSKA (reference sequence). This CDR3 region has 16 residues. In DNA, the CDR3 is TGCAGTGCTAGGGCTAGCGGGAGGGCCGGTCACAATGAGCAGTTCTTC. Translated, it gives CSARASGRAGHNEQFF.

V gene TRBV6-1 combines with J gene TRBJ1-5; tentatively, D is TRBD1 (5 bases). V lost 7 bases to trimming and J lost 11 bases, with 18 bases between them. Germline V gives CDR1 MNHNS, CDR2 SASEGT. The CDR3 runs 13 residues. Here the CDR3 reads CASKGQASVAQHF. The CDR3 DNA reads TGTGCCAGCAAGGGGCAGGCCTCGGTAGCCCAGCATTTT.

There are a few counts of this clonotype. The V gene is TRBV7-2, the J gene TRBJ2-3, with TRBD2 matching 13 bases. Trimming at V came to 5 bases and at J to 5 bases, leaving 7 bases not matched to a gene. Germline-derived CDR1 and CDR2 are SGHTA and FQGNSA. The CDR3 is 16 residues long. The chain's CDR3 is CASSLRTSGSGDTQYF. The CDR3 DNA reads as TGTGCCAGCAGCCTCAGGACTAGCGGGAGTGGAGATACGCAGTATTTT.

This clonotype was seen only a few times. V is TRBV3-1 and J is TRBJ2-1; 9 bases map to TRBD2. The CDR3 length is 18 residues. The germline gives CDR1 LGHDT, CDR2 YNNKEL (reference sequence). Trimming took 4 bases from V and 7 from J; bases not matched to a gene: 17. CDR3: CASSPRWASGVGDNEQFF. The DNA of the CDR3 is TGTGCCAGCAGCCCAAGATGGGCTAGCGGGGTGGGGGATAATGAGCAGTTCTTC.

In its sample, this clonotype was seen many times. This chain joins TRBV2 and TRBJ1-1; TRBD1 might be the D (5 bases). Germline lookup yields CDR1 SNHLY and CDR2 FYNNEI. The CDR3 covers 14 residues. The germline V and J ends were trimmed by 4 bases and 0 bases, with 9 bases remaining between them. The CDR3 is CASSVKGMNTEAFF. Here the CDR3 DNA reads TGTGCCAGCAGTGTGAAGGGGATGAACACTGAAGCTTTCTTT.

This clonotype came up many times. The chain couples TRBV28 to TRBJ1-6, with a weak D call TRBD1 (6 bases). The length of the CDR3 is 16 residues. Trimming took 6 bases from V and 9 from J, leaving 21 bases between them. Germline CDR1 reads MDHEN; CDR2 reads SYDVKM. CDR3 DNA sequence: TGTGCCAGCAGCCTACTTATGGCAGGGGTAATTTCACCCCTCCACTTT. This gives the protein CASSLLMAGVISPLHF.

The chain carries TRBV7-2 and TRBJ2-7, with TRBD2 matching over 10 bases. Losses at the gene ends were 4 bases for V and 7 bases for J; bases not matched to a gene: 13. The CDR3 consists of 16 residues. The V gene's germline CDR1 is SGHTA and CDR2 FQGNSA. The CDR3 loop reads CASSSRLAGAGGEQYF. In nucleotides, the CDR3 is TGTGCCAGCAGCTCCAGGCTAGCGGGAGCTGGTGGAGAGCAGTACTTC.

This clonotype was found many times. J is TRBJ1-6 and V is TRBV4-1; D is uncertain. V shed 0 bases and J shed 0 bases, with 6 bases lying between them. This CDR3 comprises 16 residues. Germline V gene lookup returns CDR1 MGHRA and CDR2 YSYEKL. The CDR3 nucleotides are TGCGCCAGCAGCCAAGATCAGAGCTCCTATAATTCACCCCTCCACTTT. This sequence encodes CASSQDQSSYNSPLHF.

Concerning this clonotype itself: Possible read error: a much larger clone is one base away. The chain combines TRBV4-2 with TRBJ2-2; D is undetermined. V was pared by 1 base and J by 7 bases, with 7 bases between. Germline-derived CDR1 and CDR2 are LGHNA and YNFKEQ. This CDR3 comprises 13 residues. The CDR3 protein is CASSQVSIGELFF. CDR3 DNA sequence: TGTGCCAGCAGCCAAGTGTCAATCGGGGAGCTGTTTTTT.

The CDR3 region has the DNA TGTGCCAGCAGCCCCGGGAACACAGATACGCAGTATTTT. Amino acids: CASSPGNTDTQYF. This chain joins TRBV27 and TRBJ2-3; possible D gene TRBD2, 5 bases. Trimming shortened V by 6 bases and J by 2 bases, and 9 bases separated the two germline ends. This CDR3 has 13 amino acids. The germline V gene has CDR1 MNHEY and CDR2 SMNVEV (reference sequence).

In DNA, the CDR3 is TGCAGTGCGAGACCAACTAGCGGAGATTACAATGAGCAGTTCTTC. Protein: CSARPTSGDYNEQFF. V gene TRBV20-1 combines with J gene TRBJ2-1, with 8 bases matching TRBD2. This CDR3 spans 15 amino acids. J gave up 4 bases and V 6 bases, and 11 bases lay outside the gene matches. Germline V gene data show CDR1 as DFQATT and CDR2 as SNEGSKA (reference sequence).

This clonotype occurred many times. The rearrangement links TRBV20-1 to TRBJ1-2, with 8 bases aligning to TRBD1. Germline values: CDR1 DFQATT, CDR2 SNEGSKA (reference sequence). The CDR3 runs to 14 residues. Losses at the gene ends were 5 bases for V and 8 bases for J; bases not matched to a gene: 13. CDR3 protein: CSALTGTGGLGYTF. CDR3 nucleotides: TGCAGTGCTTTAACCGGGACAGGAGGTTTGGGCTACACCTTC.

This clonotype was counted many times. The gene calls are TRBV15 and TRBJ2-1; D gene ambiguous. This CDR3 contains 13 residues. Germline CDR1 and CDR2: LNHNV and YYDKDF (reference sequence). The V end was cut by 1 base, the J end by 8 bases, with 9 bases between. The chain's CDR3 is CATSRGVNYEQFF. The CDR3 nucleotides read TGTGCCACCAGCAGAGGCGTTAACTATGAGCAGTTCTTC.

The chain carries TRBV7-2 and TRBJ1-2, with D possibly being TRBD1 (5 bases). The germline gives CDR1 SGHTA, CDR2 FQGNSA. V was pared by 4 bases and J by 8 bases, with 20 bases between. The CDR3 has 15 amino acids. The DNA for the CDR3 is TGTGCCAGCAGCTCCCTAGGCGGCAGGGCGCACGGCTACACCTTC. This codes for CASSSLGGRAHGYTF.

This clonotype was found a few times. The rearrangement joins TRBV30 to TRBJ2-3; TRBD2 aligns across 9 bases. Germline V gene lookup returns CDR1 GTSNPN and CDR2 SVGIG (reference sequence). The CDR3 contains 16 residues. V was pared by 7 bases and J by 2 bases, with 13 bases of the junction left unmatched. The DNA of the CDR3 is TGTGCCTCCTCTATCGGCGGGACTAGCATCACAGATACGCAGTATTTT. Encoded protein: CASSIGGTSITDTQYF. Variable domain in full (rest from reference TRBV30 and TRBJ2-3): SQTIHQWPATLVQPVGSPLSLECTVEGTSNPNLYWYRQAAGRGLQLLFYSVGIGQISSEVPQNLSASRPQDRQFILSSKKLLLSDSGFYLCASSIGGTSITDTQYFGPGTRLTVL.

This clonotype was recorded at least ten times. The CDR3 region is CASSDFEKLFF. Here the CDR3 DNA reads TGTGCCAGCAGTGATTTTGAAAAACTGTTTTTT. V gene TRBV2 combines with J gene TRBJ1-4; no clear D. Per the germline V gene, CDR1 is SNHLY and CDR2 is FYNNEI. V dropped 3 bases and J dropped 7 bases, with 3 bases sitting between them. The CDR3 is 11 residues long.

The rearrangement links TRBV5-1 to TRBJ2-1; D is undetermined. Germline CDR1 and CDR2: SGHRS and YFSETQ. V was trimmed by 3 bases and J by 2 bases, leaving 12 bases between them. The CDR3 is 15 residues long. The CDR3 bases are TGCGCCAGCAGCTCCGGGCAGAACACCTACAATGAGCAGTTCTTC. It codes for CASSSGQNTYNEQFF.

This clonotype was counted a few times. This chain links TRBV29-1 with TRBJ1-1, with 9 bases lining up with TRBD1. CDR1 and CDR2 from the germline V gene are SQVTM and ANQGSEA. This CDR3 spans 16 amino acids. J was trimmed by 3 bases and V by 1 base; bases with no gene match: 9. For the CDR3, the DNA is TGCAGCGTTGAAGGGGACAGGGCGCTCCCACACACTGAAGCTTTCTTT. Its translation: CSVEGDRALPHTEAFF.

V is TRBV6-5 and J is TRBJ2-3; no reliable D call. Germline CDR1 reads MNHEY; CDR2 reads SVGAGI. The V end was cut by 8 bases, the J end by 2 bases, with 14 bases between. CDR3 length: 14 amino acids. The CDR3 protein is CASGLSHPTDTQYF. CDR3 nucleotide sequence: TGTGCCAGCGGCCTCTCTCACCCCACAGATACGCAGTATTTT.

This clonotype was counted ten times or more. The chain carries TRBV10-3 and TRBJ1-2, with D possibly TRBD1 on 6 matching bases. This CDR3 has 12 amino acids. V lost 7 bases, J lost 6 bases, and 12 bases lay in between. Germline V lookup: CDR1 ENHRY, CDR2 SYGVKD. This chain's CDR3 is CAINVKGDGYTF. CDR3 DNA sequence: TGTGCCATCAACGTAAAGGGGGATGGCTACACCTTC.